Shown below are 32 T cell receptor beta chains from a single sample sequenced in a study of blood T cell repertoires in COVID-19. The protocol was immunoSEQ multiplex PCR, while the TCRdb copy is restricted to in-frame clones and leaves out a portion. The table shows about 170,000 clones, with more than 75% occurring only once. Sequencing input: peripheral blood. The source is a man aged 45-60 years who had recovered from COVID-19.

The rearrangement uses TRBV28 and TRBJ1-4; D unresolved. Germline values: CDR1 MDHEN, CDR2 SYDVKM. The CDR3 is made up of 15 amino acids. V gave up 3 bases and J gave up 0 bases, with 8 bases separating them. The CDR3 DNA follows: TGTGCCAGCAGTTTCCCCGGGGCAACTAATGAAAAACTGTTTTTT. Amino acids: CASSFPGATNEKLFF.

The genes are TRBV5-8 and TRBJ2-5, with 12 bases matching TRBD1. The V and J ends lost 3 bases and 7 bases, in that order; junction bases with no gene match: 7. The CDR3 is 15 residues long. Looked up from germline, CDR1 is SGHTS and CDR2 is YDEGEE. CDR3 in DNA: TGTGCCAGCAGCTCGGGACAGGGGGCGCGGGGGACCCAGTACTTC. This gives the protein CASSSGQGARGTQYF.

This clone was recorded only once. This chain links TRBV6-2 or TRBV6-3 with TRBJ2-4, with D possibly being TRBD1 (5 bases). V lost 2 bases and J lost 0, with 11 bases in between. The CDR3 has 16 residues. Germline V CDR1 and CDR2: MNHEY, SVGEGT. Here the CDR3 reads CASSYPGSLAKNIQYF. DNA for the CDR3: TGTGCCAGCAGTTACCCAGGGTCCTTAGCCAAAAACATTCAGTACTTC.

This CDR3 is CASSEWGGGQPQHF. The CDR3 coding sequence is TGTGCCAGCAGTGAATGGGGGGGCGGGCAGCCCCAGCATTTT. The rearrangement links TRBV27 to TRBJ1-5; D perhaps matches TRBD1 (6 bases). The CDR3 has 14 amino acids. V gave up 5 bases and J gave up 7 bases, with 15 bases separating them. Germline V lookup: CDR1 MNHEY, CDR2 SMNVEV (reference sequence).

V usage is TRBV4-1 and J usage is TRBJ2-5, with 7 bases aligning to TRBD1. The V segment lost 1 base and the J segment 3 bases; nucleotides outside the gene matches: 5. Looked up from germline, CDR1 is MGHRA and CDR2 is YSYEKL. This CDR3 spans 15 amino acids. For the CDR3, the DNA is TGCGCCAGCAGCCAAGGCAACAGGGGCAAAGAGACCCAGTACTTC. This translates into CASSQGNRGKETQYF.

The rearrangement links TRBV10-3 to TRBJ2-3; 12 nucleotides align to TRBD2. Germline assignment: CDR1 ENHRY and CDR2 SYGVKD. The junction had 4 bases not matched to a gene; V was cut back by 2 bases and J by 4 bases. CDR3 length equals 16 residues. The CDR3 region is CAISETTSGGPDTQYF. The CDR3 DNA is TGTGCCATCAGTGAGACGACTAGCGGGGGCCCAGATACGCAGTATTTT.

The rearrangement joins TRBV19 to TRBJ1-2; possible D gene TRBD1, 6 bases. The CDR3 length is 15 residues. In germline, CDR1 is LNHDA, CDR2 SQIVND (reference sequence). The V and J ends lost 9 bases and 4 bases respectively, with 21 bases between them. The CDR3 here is CASTPGHDPLYGYTF. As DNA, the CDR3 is TGTGCCAGCACCCCGGGACACGACCCACTCTATGGCTACACCTTC.

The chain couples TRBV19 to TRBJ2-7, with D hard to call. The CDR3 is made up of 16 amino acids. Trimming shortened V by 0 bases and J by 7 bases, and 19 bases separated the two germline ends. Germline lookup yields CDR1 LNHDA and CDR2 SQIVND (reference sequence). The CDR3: CASSIDLPRGGREQYF. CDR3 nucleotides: TGTGCCAGTAGTATAGATCTACCCCGAGGTGGTAGGGAGCAGTACTTC. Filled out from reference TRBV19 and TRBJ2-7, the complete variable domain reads DGGITQSPKYLFRKEGQNVTLSCEQNLNHDAMYWYRQDPGQGLRLIYYSQIVNDFQKGDIAEGYSVSREKKESFPLTVTSAQKNPTAFYLCASSIDLPRGGREQYFGPGTRLTVT.

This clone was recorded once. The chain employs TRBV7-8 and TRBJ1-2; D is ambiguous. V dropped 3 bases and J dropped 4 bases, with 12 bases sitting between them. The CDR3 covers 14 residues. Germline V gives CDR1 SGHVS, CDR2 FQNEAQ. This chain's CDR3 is CASSFSDRSYGYTF. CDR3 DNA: TGTGCCAGCAGCTTCTCCGACCGGAGCTATGGCTACACCTTC.

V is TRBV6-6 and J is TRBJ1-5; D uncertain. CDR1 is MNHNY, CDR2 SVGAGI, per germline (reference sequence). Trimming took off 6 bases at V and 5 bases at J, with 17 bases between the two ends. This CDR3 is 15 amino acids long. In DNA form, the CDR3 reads TGTGCCAGCAGCCCCAATCCAGGTTCCTATCAGCCCCAGCATTTT. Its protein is CASSPNPGSYQPQHF.

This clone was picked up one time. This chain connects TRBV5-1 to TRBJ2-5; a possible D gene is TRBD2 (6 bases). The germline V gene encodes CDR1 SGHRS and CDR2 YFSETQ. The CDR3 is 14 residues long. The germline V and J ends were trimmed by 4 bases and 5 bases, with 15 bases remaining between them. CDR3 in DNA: TGCGCCAGCAGCGGAGGGACCAGAGCGGAGACCCAGTACTTC. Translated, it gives CASSGGTRAETQYF. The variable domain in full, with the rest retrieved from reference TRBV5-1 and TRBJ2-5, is KAGVTQTPRYLIKTRGQQVTLSCSPISGHRSVSWYQQTPGQGLQFLFEYFSETQRNKGNFPGRFSGRQFSNSRSEMNVSTLELGDSALYLCASSGGTRAETQYFGPGTRLLVL.

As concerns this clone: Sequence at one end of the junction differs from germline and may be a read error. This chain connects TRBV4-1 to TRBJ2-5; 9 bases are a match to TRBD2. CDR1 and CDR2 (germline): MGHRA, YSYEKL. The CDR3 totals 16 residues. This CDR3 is CASSQGLRGGQETQYF. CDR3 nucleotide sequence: TGCGCCAGCAGTCAAGGGTTGCGGGGGGGGCAAGAGACCCAGTACTTC.

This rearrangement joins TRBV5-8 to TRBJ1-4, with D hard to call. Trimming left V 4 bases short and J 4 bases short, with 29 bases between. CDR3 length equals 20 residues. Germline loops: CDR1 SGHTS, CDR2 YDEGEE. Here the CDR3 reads CASSGSGRRYPLPLNEKLFF. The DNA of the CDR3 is TGTGCCAGCAGCGGCTCAGGAAGAAGGTATCCTCTTCCCCTTAATGAAAAACTGTTTTTT. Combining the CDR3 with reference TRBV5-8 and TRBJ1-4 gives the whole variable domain EAGVTQSPTHLIKTRGQQATLRCSPISGHTSVYWYQQALGLGLQFLLWYDEGEERNRGNFPPRFSGRQFPNYSSELNVNALELEDSALYLCASSGSGRRYPLPLNEKLFFGSGTQLSVL.

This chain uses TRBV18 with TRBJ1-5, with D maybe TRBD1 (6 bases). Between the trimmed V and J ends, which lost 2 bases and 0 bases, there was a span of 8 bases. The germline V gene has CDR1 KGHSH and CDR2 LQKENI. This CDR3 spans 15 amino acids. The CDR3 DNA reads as TGTGCCAGCTCACCAACGGACAGTAGCAATCAGCCCCAGCATTTT. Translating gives CASSPTDSSNQPQHF.

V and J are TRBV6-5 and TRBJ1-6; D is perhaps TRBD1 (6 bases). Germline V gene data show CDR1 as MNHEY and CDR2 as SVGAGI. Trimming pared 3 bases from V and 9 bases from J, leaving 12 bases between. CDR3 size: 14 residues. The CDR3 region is CASSYRQGSSPLHF. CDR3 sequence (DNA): TGTGCCAGCAGTTATAGGCAGGGGAGTTCACCCCTCCACTTT.

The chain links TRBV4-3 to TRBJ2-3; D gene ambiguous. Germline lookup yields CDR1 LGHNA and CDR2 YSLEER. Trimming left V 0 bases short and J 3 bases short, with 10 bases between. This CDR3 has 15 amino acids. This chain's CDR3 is CASSQDHQVTDTQYF. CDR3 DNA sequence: TGCGCCAGCAGCCAAGATCATCAGGTAACAGATACGCAGTATTTT.

CDR3 sequence (DNA): TGTGCCAGCAGCCCAGGGGGCGGTTATGGCTACACCTTC. It yields the protein CASSPGGGYGYTF. The rearrangement joins TRBV6-5 to TRBJ1-2, with 8 bases aligning to TRBD1. CDR1 and CDR2 from the germline V gene are MNHEY and SVGAGI. V trimming: 6 bases; J trimming: 5 bases; junction bases outside the gene matches: 5. The CDR3 consists of 13 residues.

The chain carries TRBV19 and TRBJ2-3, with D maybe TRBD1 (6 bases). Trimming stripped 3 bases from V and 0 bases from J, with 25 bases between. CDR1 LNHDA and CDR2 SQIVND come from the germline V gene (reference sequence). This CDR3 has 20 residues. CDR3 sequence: CASSMWLRRTETLSTDTQYF. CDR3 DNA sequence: TGTGCCAGTAGTATGTGGCTTCGGAGGACAGAAACTCTTAGCACAGATACGCAGTATTTT. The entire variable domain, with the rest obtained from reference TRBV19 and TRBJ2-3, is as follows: DGGITQSPKYLFRKEGQNVTLSCEQNLNHDAMYWYRQDPGQGLRLIYYSQIVNDFQKGDIAEGYSVSREKKESFPLTVTSAQKNPTAFYLCASSMWLRRTETLSTDTQYFGPGTRLTVL.

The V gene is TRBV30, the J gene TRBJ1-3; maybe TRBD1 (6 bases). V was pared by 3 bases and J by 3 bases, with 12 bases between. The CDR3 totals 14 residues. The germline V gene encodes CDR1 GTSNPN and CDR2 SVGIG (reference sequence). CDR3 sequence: CAWRTGFGGNTIYF. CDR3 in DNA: TGTGCCTGGAGAACAGGGTTCGGTGGAAACACCATATATTTT.

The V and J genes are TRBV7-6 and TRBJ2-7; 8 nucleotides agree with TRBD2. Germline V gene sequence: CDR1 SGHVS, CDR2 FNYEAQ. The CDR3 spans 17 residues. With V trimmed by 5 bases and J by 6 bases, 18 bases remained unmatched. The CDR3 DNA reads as TGTGCCAGCAGCCAACGCCCCACCGGTGGACTAGCCCTCGAGCAGTACTTC. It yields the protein CASSQRPTGGLALEQYF.

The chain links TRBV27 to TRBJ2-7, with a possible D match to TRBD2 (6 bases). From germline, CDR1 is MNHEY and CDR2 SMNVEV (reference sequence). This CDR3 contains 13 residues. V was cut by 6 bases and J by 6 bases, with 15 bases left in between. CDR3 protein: CASSLEGMSEQYF. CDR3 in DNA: TGTGCCAGCAGCCTGGAGGGGATGAGCGAGCAGTACTTC.

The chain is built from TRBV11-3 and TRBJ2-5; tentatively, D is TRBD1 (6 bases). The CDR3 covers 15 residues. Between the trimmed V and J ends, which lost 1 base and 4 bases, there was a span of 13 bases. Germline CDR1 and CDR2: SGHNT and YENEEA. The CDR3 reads CASSLGVGAGETQYF. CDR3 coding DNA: TGTGCCAGCAGCTTAGGGGTGGGGGCCGGAGAGACCCAGTACTTC. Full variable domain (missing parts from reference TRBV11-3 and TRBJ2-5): EAGVVQSPRYKIIEKKQPVAFWCNPISGHNTLYWYLQNLGQGPELLIRYENEEAVDDSQLPKDRFSAERLKGVDSTLKIQPAELGDSAVYLCASSLGVGAGETQYFGPGTRLLVL.

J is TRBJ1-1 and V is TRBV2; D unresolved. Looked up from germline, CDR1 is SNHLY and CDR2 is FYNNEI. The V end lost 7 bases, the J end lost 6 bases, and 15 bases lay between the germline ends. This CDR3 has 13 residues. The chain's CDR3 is CASIGSRHAEAFF. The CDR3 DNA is TGTGCCAGCATCGGGTCTCGCCACGCTGAAGCTTTCTTT.

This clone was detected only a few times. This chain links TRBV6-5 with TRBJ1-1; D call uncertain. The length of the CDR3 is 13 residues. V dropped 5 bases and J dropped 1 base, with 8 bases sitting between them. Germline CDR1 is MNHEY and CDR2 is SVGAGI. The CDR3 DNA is TGTGCCAGCAGTCGACGACAGAACACTGAAGCTTTCTTT. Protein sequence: CASSRRQNTEAFF.

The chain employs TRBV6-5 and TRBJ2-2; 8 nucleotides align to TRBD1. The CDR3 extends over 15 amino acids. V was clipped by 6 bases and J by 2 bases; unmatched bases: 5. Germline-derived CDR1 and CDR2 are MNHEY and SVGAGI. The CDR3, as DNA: TGTGCCAGCAGAAAGGACAGGGCTAACACCGGGGAGCTGTTTTTT. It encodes CASRKDRANTGELFF.

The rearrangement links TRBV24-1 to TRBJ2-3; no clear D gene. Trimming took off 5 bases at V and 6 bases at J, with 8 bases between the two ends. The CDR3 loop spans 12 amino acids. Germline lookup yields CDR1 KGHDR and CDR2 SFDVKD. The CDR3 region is CATSGNQDTQYF. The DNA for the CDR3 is TGTGCCACCAGTGGCAACCAGGATACGCAGTATTTT.

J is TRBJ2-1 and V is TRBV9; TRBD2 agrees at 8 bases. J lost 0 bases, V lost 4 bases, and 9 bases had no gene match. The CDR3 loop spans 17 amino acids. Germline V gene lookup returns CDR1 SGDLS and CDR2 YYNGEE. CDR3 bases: TGTGCCAGCAGCCCCACGGGGGGGGGAAACTCCTACAATGAGCAGTTCTTC. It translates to CASSPTGGGNSYNEQFF.

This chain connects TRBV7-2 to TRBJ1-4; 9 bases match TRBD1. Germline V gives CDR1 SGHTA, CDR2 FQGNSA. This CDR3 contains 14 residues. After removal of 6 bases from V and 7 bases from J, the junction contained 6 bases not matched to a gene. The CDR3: CASRGGTGIEKLFF. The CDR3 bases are TGTGCCAGCAGGGGTGGGACAGGGATTGAAAAACTGTTTTTT.

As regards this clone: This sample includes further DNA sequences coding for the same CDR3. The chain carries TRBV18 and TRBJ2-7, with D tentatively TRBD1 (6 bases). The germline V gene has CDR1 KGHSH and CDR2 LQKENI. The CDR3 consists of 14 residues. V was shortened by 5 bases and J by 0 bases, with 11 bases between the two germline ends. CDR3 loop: CASSSDRSSYEQYF. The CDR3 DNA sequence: TGTGCCAGCTCATCCGACAGGAGCTCCTACGAGCAGTACTTC.

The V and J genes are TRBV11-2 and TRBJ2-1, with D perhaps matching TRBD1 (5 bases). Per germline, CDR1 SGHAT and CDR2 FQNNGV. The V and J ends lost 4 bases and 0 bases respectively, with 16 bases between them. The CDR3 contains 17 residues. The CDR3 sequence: CASSSVWGRSSYNEQFF. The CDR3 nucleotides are TGTGCCAGCAGCTCCGTTTGGGGCCGGAGCTCCTACAATGAGCAGTTCTTC.

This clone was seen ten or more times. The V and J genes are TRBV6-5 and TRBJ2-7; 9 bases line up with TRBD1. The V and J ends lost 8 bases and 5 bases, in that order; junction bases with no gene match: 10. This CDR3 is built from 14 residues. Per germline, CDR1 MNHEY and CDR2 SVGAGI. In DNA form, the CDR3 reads TGTGCCAGCGGTCCCGGGACAGGGATCAACGAGCAGTACTTC. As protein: CASGPGTGINEQYF.

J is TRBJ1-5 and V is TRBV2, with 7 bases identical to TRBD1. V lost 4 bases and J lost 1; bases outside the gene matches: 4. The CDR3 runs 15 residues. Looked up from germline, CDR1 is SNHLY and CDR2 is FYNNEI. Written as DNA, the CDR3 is TGTGCCAGCAGTGTCGGGACAGCCAGCAATCAGCCCCAGCATTTT. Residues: CASSVGTASNQPQHF.